The clone carrying this TCR beta chain has more than one count but fewer than ten. V was cut by 5 bases and J by 4 bases, with 11 bases left in between. CDR1 is MNHEY, CDR2 SVGAGI, per germline. The CDR3 sequence is 13 residues long. The sample belongs to a study of HIV-infected patients and healthy controls. TCRdb reanalysed the 5' RACE reads using MiXCR and keeps one entry per CDR3 protein. The table has 18,000 or so distinct CDR3 sequences, less than 20% seen once. The clonotype comes from a human donor in good health. The sample was CD8+ T cells from blood. V gene TRBV6-5 combines with J gene TRBJ1-1, with D hard to call. This CDR3 reads CASSPLWGTEAFF. The CDR3 bases are TGTGCCAGCAGTCCCCTCTGGGGCACTGAAGCTTTCTTT.